This T cell receptor (beta chain) stems from a study of blood T cell repertoires in COVID-19. In the study overall: There were acute and convalescent COVID-19 samples, and they came from the United States, Italy and Spain. The analysed material was cDNA or gDNA that came from T cells, B-cell-depleted T cells, or PBMCs.

Original methodology: Researchers report that nucleated cell counts were estimated from reference gene primer amplification. The assay was immunoSEQ multiplex PCR, and TCRdb's table has in-frame clones only and misses some. That table is the source of V, J and clone size, and D and trimming were worked out from the DNA. The sample holds fewer than 300,000 clones; about 80% are singletons and the top ten take around 3.2%. Per germline, CDR1 ENHRY and CDR2 SYGVKD. The CDR3 sequence is 17 residues long. Deletions cut 10 bases from V and 0 bases from J, with 22 bases between. The chain has TRBV10-3 and TRBJ1-5; D might be TRBD1 (6 bases). This clonotype originated in a woman of 80 years or more with acute or convalescent COVID-19. The sequencing input was peripheral blood. The CDR3 nucleotides are TGTGCCACCGGGAGGGGGGACGGAAAATATAGCAATCAGCCCCAGCATTTT. Residues: CATGRGDGKYSNQPQHF.